At least ten counts were recorded for the clone carrying this T cell receptor (beta chain). Its matching antigen is unknown. Every TCR cDNA molecule bore a unique molecular identifier. TCRdb passed the 5' RACE reads through MiXCR, listing each CDR3 protein once. In the table there are about 17,000 distinct CDR3 sequences, approximately 6.3% of which are singletons. Noted time point: sample taken at primary tumor resection. Patients with untreated early-stage non-small cell lung cancer, numbering approximately 79, were the donors. This record comes from a study of spatial heterogeneity in lung cancer. Study results and limitations: The recorded estimate of tumor T cell coverage is about 7% for alpha chains and 13% for beta chains. Mutation tallies in tumors tracked expanded intratumoral alpha and beta TCR counts.

Trimming removed 7 bases from V and 1 base from J, with 15 bases in between. The CDR3 sequence is 15 residues long. The TCR sequence derives from a male donor with early-stage non-small cell lung cancer. The starting material was lung tumor tissue, obtained at surgery. The gene calls are TRBV12-3 or TRBV12-4 and TRBJ2-3; D is possibly TRBD1 or TRBD2 (5 bases each). This chain's CDR3 is CASTIYGDRTDTQYF. CDR3 DNA sequence: TGTGCCAGCACCATATACGGGGACCGCACAGATACGCAGTATTTT.